Presented here are 14 T cell receptor beta chains from one specimen sequenced in a study of cytomegalovirus exposure and HLA in healthy donors. Primers included in the PCR were 60 Vbeta and 13 Jbeta primers. The protocol was immunoSEQ multiplex PCR, while the TCRdb copy is restricted to in-frame clones and leaves out a portion. Of around 170,000 clones in the sample, around 82% were seen once. The specimen sequenced was PBMCs. Source of these receptors: a man in his forties in good health and CMV-seronegative.

Worth noting for this clone: Within the sample, other DNA sequences also encode this same CDR3. In DNA, the CDR3 is TGTGCCAGCAGTTACTCGGGACAGGGCTCCTACGAGCAGTACTTC. This gives the protein CASSYSGQGSYEQYF. This chain joins TRBV6-5 and TRBJ2-7; 9 nucleotides match TRBD1. V lost 0 bases to trimming and J lost 0 bases; unmatched junction nucleotides: 0. The CDR3 is 15 residues long. CDR1 is MNHEY, CDR2 SVGAGI, per germline.

The rearrangement uses TRBV4-1 and TRBJ2-1, with 9 bases fitting TRBD2. V gave up 0 bases and J gave up 8 bases; unmatched junction bases: 8. CDR3 length: 16 residues. CDR1 and CDR2 from the germline V gene are MGHRA and YSYEKL. The CDR3 sequence is CASSQEASGGWHEQFF. CDR3 nucleotides: TGCGCCAGCAGCCAAGAGGCAAGCGGGGGGTGGCATGAGCAGTTCTTC.

In DNA form, the CDR3 reads TGCGCCAGCAGCCACACTAGCGGGGGGGCTGGTGAGCAGTTCTTC. Encoded protein: CASSHTSGGAGEQFF. The chain carries TRBV5-1 and TRBJ2-1; 13 nucleotides align to TRBD2. The CDR3 contains 15 residues. Germline V gives CDR1 SGHRS, CDR2 YFSETQ. Trimming at V came to 4 bases and at J to 9 bases, leaving 7 bases not matched to a gene.

DNA for the CDR3: TGTGCCAGCAGCCGACAGGAAAATGAAAAACTGTTTTTT. It codes for CASSRQENEKLFF. The chain joins TRBV9 to TRBJ1-4; maybe TRBD1 (6 bases). The CDR3 spans 13 residues. V was pared by 4 bases and J by 5 bases, with 9 bases between. Germline V CDR1 and CDR2: SGDLS, YYNGEE.

J is TRBJ1-5 and V is TRBV6-5; 7 nucleotides line up with TRBD1. Germline V gene sequence: CDR1 MNHEY, CDR2 SVGAGI. V trimming: 5 bases; J trimming: 8 bases; junction bases outside the gene matches: 12. The CDR3 runs to 15 residues. The CDR3 is CASSRQGPGIKPQHF. CDR3 in DNA: TGTGCCAGCAGTAGACAGGGCCCTGGTATTAAGCCCCAGCATTTT.

This clone occurred once. The chain combines TRBV27 with TRBJ2-1; 11 nucleotides line up with TRBD1. The CDR3 length is 15 residues. V lost 5 bases and J lost 9; bases outside the gene matches: 9. The germline CDR1 and CDR2 sequences are MNHEY and SMNVEV (reference sequence). The CDR3 is CASSPGTGGKGEQFF. The CDR3, as DNA: TGTGCCAGCAGTCCGGGGACAGGGGGGAAGGGTGAGCAGTTCTTC.

The V gene is TRBV29-1, the J gene TRBJ1-2; maybe TRBD1 (6 bases). V shed 4 bases and J shed 2 bases, with 17 bases lying between them. CDR3 length equals 15 residues. Germline V gives CDR1 SQVTM, CDR2 ANQGSEA. The CDR3, as DNA: TGCAGCGTTGGCGTCGACAGGCGACTAAACTATGGCTACACCTTC. Amino acids: CSVGVDRRLNYGYTF.

This chain connects TRBV19 to TRBJ1-5; no clear D gene. The CDR3 has 13 amino acids. Trimming shortened V by 7 bases and J by 4 bases, and 11 bases separated the two germline ends. Germline CDR1 and CDR2: LNHDA and SQIVND (reference sequence). The CDR3 region has the DNA TGTGCCAGTACCCGACAAGTTAATCAGCCCCAGCATTTT. Translation: CASTRQVNQPQHF.

Only one count was recorded for this clone. The chain carries TRBV7-2 and TRBJ1-5, with no clear D. Trimming removed 2 bases at V and 4 bases at J, with 12 bases between. The CDR3 covers 15 residues. Germline V gives CDR1 SGHTA, CDR2 FQGNSA. The CDR3, as DNA: TGTGCCAGCAGCTTATATCCCGGAGGGAATCAGCCCCAGCATTTT. Its protein is CASSLYPGGNQPQHF.

The chain employs TRBV9 and TRBJ2-7, with 10 bases fitting TRBD1. Trimming took 0 bases from V and 6 from J; bases not matched to a gene: 6. CDR3 length equals 15 residues. Germline V gene sequence: CDR1 SGDLS, CDR2 YYNGEE. The CDR3 DNA is TGTGCCAGCAGCGTAGGGGGACAGGGGTCAAGCGAGCAGTACTTC. Protein product: CASSVGGQGSSEQYF.

This clone has just a few counts. The chain uses TRBV6-1 and TRBJ2-7; no definite D call. The V end was cut by 6 bases, the J end by 0 bases, with 6 bases between. The CDR3 covers 12 residues. The germline CDR1 and CDR2 sequences are MNHNS and SASEGT. The CDR3 sequence is CASRGSSYEQYF. In DNA, the CDR3 is TGTGCCAGCAGGGGCAGCTCCTACGAGCAGTACTTC.

This clone was picked up a small number of times. The V and J genes are TRBV7-9 and TRBJ2-7, with D tentatively TRBD1 (5 bases). This CDR3 spans 12 amino acids. V was clipped by 5 bases and J by 9 bases, with 14 bases between them. Germline V lookup: CDR1 SEHNR, CDR2 FQNEAQ (reference sequence). CDR3 DNA: TGTGCCAGCAGCGTTCAGGGCGTTGGGCAGTACTTC. This gives the protein CASSVQGVGQYF.

J is TRBJ2-7 and V is TRBV9, with TRBD1 matching over 10 bases. Germline values: CDR1 SGDLS, CDR2 YYNGEE. This CDR3 is built from 15 residues. Unmatched junction bases numbered 10, after V lost 3 bases and J lost 7 bases. The chain's CDR3 is CASSERDRGPHEQYF. For the CDR3, the DNA is TGTGCCAGCAGCGAGAGGGACAGGGGCCCTCATGAGCAGTACTTC.

CDR3 DNA sequence: TGTGCCAGCAGTGTTGGGAGTGGGACTGAAGCTTTCTTT. This encodes CASSVGSGTEAFF. V usage is TRBV6-4 and J usage is TRBJ1-1; D remains unclear. With 4 bases removed from V and 5 bases from J, the gap between germline ends came to 11 bases. CDR3 length equals 13 residues. CDR1 and CDR2 (germline): MRHNA, SNTAGT.